This TCR beta chain stems from a study of blood T cell repertoires in COVID-19. The authors' processing: Amplified reference gene primers provided the basis for estimating nucleated cell counts. Libraries were prepared by immunoSEQ multiplex PCR; TCRdb keeps only in-frame clonotypes and omits some of them. The V and J calls and clone size are taken from that table; D and trimming were inferred from the DNA. The table records some 170,000 clones, about nine tenths of them present only once. After removal of 4 bases from V and 4 bases from J, the junction contained 3 bases not matched to a gene. The V gene's germline CDR1 is SGHDN and CDR2 FVKESK. The CDR3 contains 13 residues.

This receptor was identified in a woman between 50 and 59 years old with acute or convalescent COVID-19. Sequenced sample: peripheral blood. The rearrangement uses TRBV14 and TRBJ1-2, with 7 positions matching TRBD1. This chain's CDR3 is CASSPGTAYGYTF. The CDR3 nucleotides are TGTGCCAGCAGCCCCGGGACAGCCTATGGCTACACCTTC.